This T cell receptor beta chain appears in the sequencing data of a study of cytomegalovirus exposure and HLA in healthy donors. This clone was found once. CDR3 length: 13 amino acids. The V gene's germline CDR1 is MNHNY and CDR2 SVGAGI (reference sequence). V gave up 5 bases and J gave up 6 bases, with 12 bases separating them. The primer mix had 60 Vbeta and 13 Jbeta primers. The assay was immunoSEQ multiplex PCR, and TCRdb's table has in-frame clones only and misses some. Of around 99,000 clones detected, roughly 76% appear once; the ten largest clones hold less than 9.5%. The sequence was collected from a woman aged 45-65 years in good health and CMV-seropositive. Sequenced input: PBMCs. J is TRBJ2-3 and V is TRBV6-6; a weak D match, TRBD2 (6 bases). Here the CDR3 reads CASSASASDTQYF. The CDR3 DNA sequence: TGTGCCAGCAGTGCTAGCGCTTCGGATACGCAGTATTTT.